This T cell receptor beta chain was sequenced during a study of CD8+CD57+ T cells in acquired aplastic anemia. It was genomic DNA that served as the template for profiling TCR beta VDJ and CDR3. Each CDR3 protein gets one entry after TCRdb re-called the reads with MiXCR. The sample has around 250,000 distinct CDR3 sequences, around 82% seen once; the top ten hold around 40%. The CDR3 runs 15 residues. V lost 6 bases and J lost 1; bases outside the gene matches: 6. The germline gives CDR1 MNHNS, CDR2 SASEGT. This clonotype occurred once. Patients selected for sequencing had displayed CD8+CD57+ cell expansion by flow cytometry.

The sequencing sample was made of sorted CD4+, CD8+, or CD8+CD57+ T cells (not recorded which) from PBMCs. The V gene is TRBV6-1, the J gene TRBJ2-1; 7 positions agree with TRBD2. The TCR comes from a human donor with aplastic anemia. In DNA, the CDR3 is TGTGCCAGCAGCAAACTAGCGAGTTCCTACAATGAGCAGTTCTTC. Translated, it gives CASSKLASSYNEQFF.